This T cell receptor (beta chain) was observed in a study of CD8 T cells in ankylosing spondylitis. Germline V gene data show CDR1 as SGHRS and CDR2 as YFSETQ. V lost 7 bases and J lost 7, with 17 bases in between. The CDR3 runs 14 residues. This clonotype was seen a handful of times. Its antigen is not known. A quantitative 5'-RACE method, one with molecular barcodes, was used to make TCR beta libraries. TCRdb re-derived calls from the 5' RACE reads in MiXCR, one entry per CDR3 protein. The sample records some 340,000 distinct CDR3 sequences, 14% to 15% being singletons. Study-level points and caveats: Disease-linked clones were reportedly significantly enriched in matched ankylosing spondylitis synovial fluid. CD8+ by phenotype, disease-linked clones were relatively rare in peripheral blood. Past studies reported some motif variants in reactive arthritis synovial fluid and blood.

The genes are TRBV5-1 and TRBJ1-4; TRBD1 is a possible D gene (5 bases). Sequenced input: blood, either unsorted or a sorted T cell fraction (not recorded which). The receptor was isolated from a male donor with ankylosing spondylitis or in good health (not recorded which). The CDR3, as DNA: TGCGCCAGCGGCATCGGGGGAGGTAGTGAAAAACTGTTTTTT. This sequence encodes CASGIGGGSEKLFF.